Included here is one TCR beta chain sequence, with context. Its target is not known. For sorted subsets, 150 to 200 ng DNA per replicate equaled about 31,000 T cell genomes. The repertoire was sequenced with immunoSEQ multiplex PCR; TCRdb's copy has only in-frame clones and lacks some. The table shows about 2.2 million clones, with about 93% occurring only once. Naive CD8 isolation took CD45RO-negative cells positively selected for CCR7 and excluded terminally differentiated effector memory CD45RA+ cells. This sample is drawn from a study of shared clonotypes between healthy human individuals. Study-wide context: CD4 naive and CD4 memory each took three plates per donor, while CD8 naive took two and CD8 memory one. Study outcomes and limitations: The sharing of roughly 5% of naive CD4 clonotypes was seen across a few donors.

Trimming pared 3 bases from V and 5 bases from J, leaving 17 bases between. The CDR3 totals 15 residues. The germline V gene has CDR1 SGHKS and CDR2 YYEKEE (reference sequence). The rearrangement joins TRBV5-5 to TRBJ1-1; D ambiguous. The sequencing input was naive CD8+ T cells from PBMCs. The clonotype originates from a man younger than 35 in good health. Some clones in this sample may be carry-over from other donors' samples. The CDR3, as DNA: TGTGCCAGCAGCTGGCCGGGCGACGGGGAAACTGAAGCTTTCTTT. Residues: CASSWPGDGETEAFF.